The 23 T cell receptor beta chains listed next were all sequenced from one sample in a study of PD-L1 blockade in urothelial cancer. The data were produced by immunoSEQ multiplex PCR, yet TCRdb's version contains in-frame clones alone and is incomplete. The sample comprises tens of thousands of clones, approximately 90% of which are singletons, and 0.87% rests with the top ten. The time point is: peripheral blood 6 weeks after treatment start. The sample in question was PBMCs, obtained around atezolizumab (anti-PD-L1) treatment. These receptors were obtained from an elderly woman with urothelial cancer.

This rearrangement joins TRBV27 to TRBJ1-2, with a weak D call TRBD1 (6 bases). The V end was cut by 6 bases, the J end by 1 base, with 12 bases between. The CDR3 contains 14 residues. Germline-derived CDR1 and CDR2 are MNHEY and SMNVEV (reference sequence). CDR3 amino acids: CASRPQGYNYGYTF. In DNA form, the CDR3 reads TGTGCCAGCAGACCCCAGGGGTATAACTATGGCTACACCTTC.

This clone appeared once. The chain recombines TRBV10-3 with TRBJ2-3, with unresolved D. CDR3 length: 13 residues. From germline, CDR1 is ENHRY and CDR2 SYGVKD. The ends were cut back, 4 bases at V and 0 bases at J, with 5 bases in the middle. CDR3 nucleotide sequence: TGTGCCATCAGTGGGGCTAGCACAGATACGCAGTATTTT. Encoded protein: CAISGASTDTQYF.

This clone came up once. J is TRBJ2-3 and V is TRBV29-1; TRBD2 agrees at 11 bases. Germline loops: CDR1 SQVTM, CDR2 ANQGSEA. The CDR3 is 15 amino acids. V was clipped by 5 bases and J by 4 bases; unmatched bases: 8. The CDR3 region has the DNA TGCAGCGTTCAATGGGCTAGCGGGAGGTCAGATACGCAGTATTTT. Amino acid sequence: CSVQWASGRSDTQYF.

V and J are TRBV5-1 and TRBJ1-1; D might be TRBD1 (5 bases). This CDR3 comprises 13 residues. Looked up from germline, CDR1 is SGHRS and CDR2 is YFSETQ. Trimming removed 4 bases at V and 7 bases at J, with 14 bases between. The CDR3 bases are TGCGCCAGCAGCCCCTCGGGGGGGTTTGAAGCTTTCTTT. Encoded protein: CASSPSGGFEAFF.

CDR3 sequence reads: CASSLMDRGAQPQHF. The CDR3 nucleotides are TGTGCCAGCAGCTTAATGGACAGGGGTGCTCAGCCCCAGCATTTT. The V gene is TRBV7-2, the J gene TRBJ1-5, with TRBD1 identical over 9 bases. From germline, CDR1 is SGHTA and CDR2 FQGNSA. Losses at the gene ends were 2 bases for V and 6 bases for J; bases not matched to a gene: 5. The CDR3 consists of 15 residues.

With respect to this clone: At one end the junction does not follow the germline gene, possibly because of a read error. The chain joins TRBV28 to TRBJ1-1; D uncertain. Germline CDR1 MDHEN, CDR2 SYDVKM. This CDR3 comprises 11 residues. CDR3 DNA: TGTGCCAGCAGAGAACTCACTGAGGCTTTCTTT. Its protein is CASRELTEAFF.

V is TRBV5-5 and J is TRBJ2-1; 9 nucleotides match TRBD2. The CDR3 totals 15 residues. V shed 2 bases and J 7 bases; nucleotides not matched to a gene: 7. Looked up from germline, CDR1 is SGHKS and CDR2 is YYEKEE (reference sequence). The CDR3 loop is CASSFSSGTRNEQFF. CDR3 nucleotides: TGTGCCAGCAGCTTCTCTAGCGGGACGAGGAATGAGCAGTTCTTC.

The rearrangement uses TRBV5-1 and TRBJ2-1; 10 nucleotides agree with TRBD1. This CDR3 contains 16 residues. The V gene's germline CDR1 is SGHRS and CDR2 YFSETQ. V trimming: 4 bases; J trimming: 8 bases; junction bases outside the gene matches: 12. The CDR3 reads CASSPRQGAVNDEQFF. For the CDR3, the DNA is TGCGCCAGCAGCCCCCGACAGGGGGCGGTAAACGATGAGCAGTTCTTC.

The rearrangement joins TRBV7-2 to TRBJ1-4; 10 bases are shared with TRBD1. Trimming took 5 bases from V and 8 from J; bases not matched to a gene: 8. The CDR3 sequence is 15 residues long. From germline, CDR1 is SGHTA and CDR2 FQGNSA. The CDR3 DNA follows: TGTGCCAGCAGCGATCGACAGGGGGCGAAGGAAAAACTGTTTTTT. Protein product: CASSDRQGAKEKLFF.

The V and J genes are TRBV7-8 and TRBJ2-5; 8 bases match TRBD1. CDR3 length: 15 amino acids. Germline loops: CDR1 SGHVS, CDR2 FQNEAQ. V dropped 5 bases and J dropped 1; count of bases not matched to a gene: 6. CDR3 protein: CASSQPGQGQETQYF. The CDR3 nucleotides are TGTGCCAGCAGCCAACCCGGACAGGGCCAAGAGACCCAGTACTTC.

The V call is TRBV27, the J call TRBJ1-1, with 11 nucleotides matching TRBD1. Germline loops: CDR1 MNHEY, CDR2 SMNVEV (reference sequence). The CDR3 is made up of 14 amino acids. Trimming at V came to 9 bases and at J to 4 bases, leaving 7 bases not matched to a gene. Written as DNA, the CDR3 is TGTGCCAGTGAGGACAGGGGGCTCCCCACTGAAGCTTTCTTT. It is translated as CASEDRGLPTEAFF.

V and J are TRBV5-1 and TRBJ1-1, with D perhaps TRBD1 (5 bases). The CDR3 runs 16 residues. Per germline, CDR1 SGHRS and CDR2 YFSETQ. The V gene lost 4 bases and the J gene lost 0 bases, with 16 bases spanning the gap. The DNA of the CDR3 is TGCGCCAGCAGCCCGCGCCTCACAGGAGTGAACACTGAAGCTTTCTTT. This translates into CASSPRLTGVNTEAFF.

J is TRBJ2-2 and V is TRBV7-3, with D maybe TRBD2 (5 bases). V dropped 4 bases and J dropped 4 bases, with 13 bases sitting between them. The CDR3 extends over 15 amino acids. Germline CDR1 reads SGHTA; CDR2 reads FQGTGA. In nucleotides, the CDR3 is TGTGCCAGCAGCTCCCGGCTAGCTTCCACCGGGGAGCTGTTTTTT. This gives the protein CASSSRLASTGELFF. Using reference TRBV7-3 and TRBJ2-2 for the parts outside the CDR3, the full variable domain is GAGVSQTPSNKVTEKGKYVELRCDPISGHTALYWYRQSLGQGPEFLIYFQGTGAADDSGLPNDRFFAVRPEGSVSTLKIQRTERGDSAVYLCASSSRLASTGELFFGEGSRLTVL.

This chain uses TRBV5-8 with TRBJ2-7; 7 bases are a match to TRBD1. The germline V gene has CDR1 SGHTS and CDR2 YDEGEE. The CDR3 loop spans 14 amino acids. Trimming at V came to 0 bases and at J to 4 bases, leaving 4 bases not matched to a gene. This CDR3 is CASSLDRGGYEQYF. For the CDR3, the DNA is TGTGCCAGCAGCTTGGACAGGGGTGGATACGAGCAGTACTTC.

This sequence joins TRBV9 and TRBJ2-2, with D tentatively TRBD1 (6 bases). V was clipped by 6 bases and J by 1 base, with 13 bases between them. The germline gives CDR1 SGDLS, CDR2 YYNGEE. The CDR3 is 15 residues long. This chain's CDR3 is CASTTLGQNTGELFF. In DNA form, the CDR3 reads TGTGCCAGCACGACCTTGGGACAGAACACCGGGGAGCTGTTTTTT. Using reference TRBV9 and TRBJ2-2 for the parts outside the CDR3, the full variable domain is DSGVTQTPKHLITATGQRVTLRCSPRSGDLSVYWYQQSLDQGLQFLIQYYNGEERAKGNILERFSAQQFPDLHSELNLSSLELGDSALYFCASTTLGQNTGELFFGEGSRLTVL.

The rearrangement uses TRBV19 and TRBJ2-3; D is possibly TRBD1 (5 bases). Germline-derived CDR1 and CDR2 are LNHDA and SQIVND (reference sequence). CDR3 size: 15 residues. Between the trimmed V and J ends, which lost 6 bases and 2 bases, there was a span of 15 bases. Here the CDR3 reads CASSPGALYTDTQYF. CDR3 coding DNA: TGTGCCAGTAGCCCTGGGGCTCTTTACACAGATACGCAGTATTTT.

This chain connects TRBV5-4 to TRBJ2-3; TRBD1 aligns across 9 bases. V gave up 1 base and J gave up 9 bases; unmatched junction bases: 0. The germline V gene encodes CDR1 SGHNT and CDR2 YYREEE (reference sequence). This CDR3 contains 12 residues. Here the CDR3 DNA reads TGTGCCAGCAGCTTGACAGGGGGCACGCAGTATTTT. Amino acid sequence: CASSLTGGTQYF.

The chain joins TRBV10-3 to TRBJ2-1; TRBD2 aligns across 8 bases. V was pared by 11 bases and J by 3 bases, with 9 bases of the junction left unmatched. Germline lookup yields CDR1 ENHRY and CDR2 SYGVKD. This CDR3 region has 14 residues. As DNA, the CDR3 is TGTGCCGTGATAAGCGGGAGCAGCTACAATGAGCAGTTCTTC. Residues: CAVISGSSYNEQFF.

The chain carries TRBV10-3 and TRBJ2-2; D unclear. V was clipped by 5 bases and J by 4 bases, with 5 bases between them. Germline V lookup: CDR1 ENHRY, CDR2 SYGVKD. The CDR3 consists of 12 residues. CDR3 region: CAISLGTGELFF. The CDR3 bases are TGTGCCATCAGTCTCGGCACCGGGGAGCTGTTTTTT.

This chain links TRBV6-5 with TRBJ2-1, with a tentative D call TRBD2 (5 bases). The CDR3 covers 12 residues. Germline V gives CDR1 MNHEY, CDR2 SVGAGI. Between the trimmed V and J ends, which lost 0 bases and 9 bases, there was a span of 6 bases. CDR3 residues: CASSYSGGEQFF. The CDR3 DNA reads as TGTGCCAGCAGTTACTCCGGAGGTGAGCAGTTCTTC.

The chain has TRBV28 and TRBJ1-2; D is unresolved. Germline V gives CDR1 MDHEN, CDR2 SYDVKM. The CDR3 extends over 13 amino acids. Trimming left V 6 bases short and J 0 bases short, with 8 bases between. In DNA form, the CDR3 reads TGTGCCAGCAGCGAACAAGCTAACTATGGCTACACCTTC. This translates into CASSEQANYGYTF.

V is TRBV2 and J is TRBJ1-4; D unresolved. V was cut by 3 bases and J by 5 bases, with 16 bases left in between. Germline CDR1 SNHLY, CDR2 FYNNEI. This CDR3 has 16 amino acids. CDR3 residues: CASSDPYEGGNEKLFF. CDR3 in DNA: TGTGCCAGCAGTGACCCTTACGAGGGAGGAAATGAAAAACTGTTTTTT.

The rearrangement joins TRBV7-8 to TRBJ2-7; 8 bases match TRBD1. V lost 3 bases, J lost 2 bases, and 0 bases stayed unmatched. CDR1 SGHVS and CDR2 FQNEAQ come from the germline V gene. CDR3 size: 13 residues. In DNA, the CDR3 is TGTGCCAGCAGCTTGGACAGGGCCTACGAGCAGTACTTC. Protein sequence: CASSLDRAYEQYF.